Listed here are 15 T cell receptor beta chains from one sample, sequenced in a study of cytomegalovirus exposure and HLA in healthy donors. The PCR ran on 60 Vbeta and 13 Jbeta primers. The data were produced by immunoSEQ multiplex PCR, yet TCRdb's version contains in-frame clones alone and is incomplete. The sample lists about 140,000 clones, roughly 70% occurring once. The sample taken for sequencing was PBMCs. These TCRs come from a man between 25 and 39 years old in good health and CMV-seropositive.

V is TRBV27 and J is TRBJ1-1; 9 bases are a match to TRBD1. The CDR3 runs 14 residues. Germline-derived CDR1 and CDR2 are MNHEY and SMNVEV (reference sequence). V lost 7 bases to trimming and J lost 1 base; unmatched junction nucleotides: 4. Here the CDR3 reads CASTPGQGNTEAFF. The DNA for the CDR3 is TGTGCCAGCACCCCGGGACAGGGGAACACTGAAGCTTTCTTT.

V gene TRBV13 combines with J gene TRBJ2-4; 7 bases agree with TRBD2. V lost 5 bases, J lost 9 bases, and 7 bases stayed unmatched. The germline V gene has CDR1 PRHDT and CDR2 FYEKMQ (reference sequence). This CDR3 contains 13 residues. The CDR3 nucleotides are TGTGCCAGCAGCCTTAGGGAGGGGATCATTCAGTACTTC. Translation: CASSLREGIIQYF.

This clone appeared a few times. This sequence joins TRBV7-6 and TRBJ2-7; possible D gene TRBD1, 6 bases. This CDR3 has 14 amino acids. CDR1 is SGHVS, CDR2 FNYEAQ, per germline. V lost 1 base to trimming and J lost 3 bases, with 10 bases between them. CDR3 DNA sequence: TGTGCCAGCAGCTTAGTGGTACAGGGCTACGAGCAGTACTTC. The encoded protein is CASSLVVQGYEQYF.

The chain couples TRBV19 to TRBJ1-2, with 7 bases identical to TRBD1. Germline V gene sequence: CDR1 LNHDA, CDR2 SQIVND (reference sequence). This CDR3 is built from 14 residues. Unmatched junction bases numbered 10, after V lost 9 bases and J lost 3 bases. The CDR3 sequence is CASSPHRGDYGYTF. DNA of the CDR3: TGTGCCAGCAGCCCACACAGGGGAGACTATGGCTACACCTTC. The full variable domain, completed using reference TRBV19 and TRBJ1-2, is DGGITQSPKYLFRKEGQNVTLSCEQNLNHDAMYWYRQDPGQGLRLIYYSQIVNDFQKGDIAEGYSVSREKKESFPLTVTSAQKNPTAFYLCASSPHRGDYGYTFGSGTRLTVV.

The genes are TRBV2 and TRBJ1-4, with TRBD1 matching 8 bases. V shed 6 bases, J shed 4 bases, and the junction held 7 bases outside the gene matches. Germline lookup yields CDR1 SNHLY and CDR2 FYNNEI. The length of the CDR3 is 15 residues. The CDR3 coding sequence is TGTGCCAGCAGCCCAGGGACAGGTCTTAATGAAAAACTGTTTTTT. This sequence encodes CASSPGTGLNEKLFF.

This clone was seen more than once but under ten times. The chain has TRBV11-2 and TRBJ2-2; D possibly corresponds to TRBD2 (5 bases). The CDR3 is made up of 17 amino acids. Germline V CDR1 and CDR2: SGHAT, FQNNGV. Trimming took 5 bases from V and 3 from J, leaving 19 bases between them. CDR3 sequence: CASSQDAPGSYTGELFF. The CDR3 region has the DNA TGTGCCAGCAGCCAAGATGCCCCGGGGAGTTACACCGGGGAGCTGTTTTTT.

V is TRBV7-8 and J is TRBJ2-7, with 8 nucleotides matching TRBD1. V was clipped by 5 bases and J by 4 bases; unmatched bases: 10. Germline CDR1 is SGHVS and CDR2 is FQNEAQ. The CDR3 extends over 15 amino acids. CDR3 in amino acids: CASSTPGTGPYEQYF. The DNA for the CDR3 is TGTGCCAGCAGCACCCCCGGGACAGGCCCGTACGAGCAGTACTTC.

This chain connects TRBV2 to TRBJ2-5, with a tentative D call TRBD2 (6 bases). Germline V gene lookup returns CDR1 SNHLY and CDR2 FYNNEI. Trimming removed 2 bases from V and 5 bases from J, with 12 bases in between. There are 14 residues in the CDR3. For the CDR3, the DNA is TGTGCCAGCAGTGAATTGGGGGGTCCGGAGACCCAGTACTTC. Its protein product is CASSELGGPETQYF.

J is TRBJ1-1 and V is TRBV11-2, with D maybe TRBD1 (6 bases). V was clipped by 5 bases and J by 1 base, with 11 bases between them. Germline V gives CDR1 SGHAT, CDR2 FQNNGV. The CDR3 totals 14 residues. The CDR3: CASSLGHPNTEAFF. For the CDR3, the DNA is TGTGCCAGCAGCCTGGGACACCCGAACACTGAAGCTTTCTTT.

The V call is TRBV7-9, the J call TRBJ2-5; D is unclear. Trimming removed 1 base from V and 5 bases from J, with 8 bases in between. From germline, CDR1 is SEHNR and CDR2 FQNEAQ (reference sequence). The CDR3 sequence is 13 residues long. CDR3 in DNA: TGTGCCAGCAGCTTAGAAGTCGGGGAGACCCAGTACTTC. Its translation is CASSLEVGETQYF.

The chain links TRBV7-9 to TRBJ1-4; TRBD1 might be the D (5 bases). Trimming shortened V by 6 bases and J by 0 bases, and 17 bases separated the two germline ends. CDR3 length: 17 residues. Germline CDR1 reads SEHNR; CDR2 reads FQNEAQ (reference sequence). Here the CDR3 reads CASSRTRIPSTNEKLFF. CDR3 nucleotides: TGTGCCAGCAGTAGGACAAGGATCCCCTCAACTAATGAAAAACTGTTTTTT.

A single count supports this clone. The V call is TRBV30, the J call TRBJ2-5, with 10 bases aligning to TRBD1. From germline, CDR1 is GTSNPN and CDR2 SVGIG (reference sequence). The CDR3 has 14 residues. J was trimmed by 1 base and V by 7 bases; bases with no gene match: 6. The CDR3: CALTGGLAQETQYF. The CDR3 coding sequence is TGTGCCTTGACAGGGGGCCTGGCCCAAGAGACCCAGTACTTC.

V usage is TRBV11-2 and J usage is TRBJ2-7; TRBD1 might be the D (5 bases). Trimming shortened V by 1 base and J by 4 bases, and 11 bases separated the two germline ends. Germline loops: CDR1 SGHAT, CDR2 FQNNGV. The CDR3 length is 14 residues. CDR3 in amino acids: CASSLGGHGYEQYF. The DNA for the CDR3 is TGTGCCAGCAGCTTAGGGGGCCATGGGTACGAGCAGTACTTC.

The gene calls are TRBV7-9 and TRBJ2-3; 7 bases fit TRBD2. V lost 8 bases and J lost 0; bases outside the gene matches: 11. This CDR3 region has 16 residues. Looked up from germline, CDR1 is SEHNR and CDR2 is FQNEAQ (reference sequence). The CDR3 DNA is TGTGCCAGCCGCCCCCGCGGGAGCCTCAGCACAGATACGCAGTATTTT. Translation gives CASRPRGSLSTDTQYF. Variable domain in full (rest from reference TRBV7-9 and TRBJ2-3): DTGVSQNPRHKITKRGQNVTFRCDPISEHNRLYWYRQTLGQGPEFLTYFQNEAQLEKSRLLSDRFSAERPKGSFSTLEIQRTEQGDSAMYLCASRPRGSLSTDTQYFGPGTRLTVL.

This clone was found a few times. The V and J genes are TRBV7-8 and TRBJ1-1, with D tentatively TRBD1 (6 bases). Looked up from germline, CDR1 is SGHVS and CDR2 is FQNEAQ. Trimming removed 1 base from V and 4 bases from J, with 13 bases in between. This CDR3 has 15 residues. Here the CDR3 DNA reads TGTGCCAGCAGCTTAGGCCAGGGGAGGGTCACTGAAGCTTTCTTT. It specifies CASSLGQGRVTEAFF.